This TCR beta chain was documented in a study of early T cells in non-severe SARS-CoV-2 infection. Broader study findings: The matching step, a VDJdb search, favored anti-spike CD8 responses and missed private and CD4 specificities.

One entry per CDR3 protein, called by TCRdb with MiXCR from the 5' RACE reads. Among fewer than 90,000 distinct CDR3 sequences listed, 11% to 15% were seen once. As concerns this clonotype: Its target is not known.

Germline loops: CDR1 LNHDA, CDR2 SQIVND (reference sequence). The CDR3 consists of 13 residues. The sample consisted of whole blood. The rearrangement joins TRBV19 to TRBJ1-4; tentatively, D is TRBD1 (5 bases). The sequence derives from an adult who was a healthcare worker with PCR-confirmed SARS-CoV-2 infection or an uninfected control (not recorded which). The chain's CDR3 is CGTSPTTNEKLFF. The CDR3 DNA reads TGTGGGACAAGCCCTACAACTAATGAAAAACTGTTTTTT. The full variable domain, in which reference TRBV19 and TRBJ1-4 provide the parts outside the CDR3, is DGGITQSPKYLFRKEGQNVTLSCEQNLNHDAMYWYRQDPGQGLRLIYYSQIVNDFQKGDIAEGYSVSREKKESFPLTVTSAQKNPTAFYLCGTSPTTNEKLFFGSGTQLSVL.